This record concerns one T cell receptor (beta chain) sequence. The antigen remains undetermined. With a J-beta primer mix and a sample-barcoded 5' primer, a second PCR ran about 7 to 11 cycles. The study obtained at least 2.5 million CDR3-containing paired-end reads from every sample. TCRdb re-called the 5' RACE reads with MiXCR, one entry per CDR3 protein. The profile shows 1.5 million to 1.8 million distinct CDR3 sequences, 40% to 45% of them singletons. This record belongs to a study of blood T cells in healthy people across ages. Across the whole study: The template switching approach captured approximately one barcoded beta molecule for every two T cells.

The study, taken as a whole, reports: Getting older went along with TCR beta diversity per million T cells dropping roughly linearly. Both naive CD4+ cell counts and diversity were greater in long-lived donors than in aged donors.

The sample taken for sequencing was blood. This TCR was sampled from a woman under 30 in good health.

CDR3 nucleotide sequence: TGTGCCAGCAGCCGACGATCAACAGGGGGCGCACCCATTGAGCAGTACTTC. Its translation is CASSRRSTGGAPIEQYF. This sequence joins TRBV7-2 and TRBJ2-7, with 9 positions matching TRBD1. After removal of 5 bases from V and 7 bases from J, the junction contained 18 bases not matched to a gene. The CDR3 contains 17 residues. Germline V gene lookup returns CDR1 SGHTA and CDR2 FQGNSA.